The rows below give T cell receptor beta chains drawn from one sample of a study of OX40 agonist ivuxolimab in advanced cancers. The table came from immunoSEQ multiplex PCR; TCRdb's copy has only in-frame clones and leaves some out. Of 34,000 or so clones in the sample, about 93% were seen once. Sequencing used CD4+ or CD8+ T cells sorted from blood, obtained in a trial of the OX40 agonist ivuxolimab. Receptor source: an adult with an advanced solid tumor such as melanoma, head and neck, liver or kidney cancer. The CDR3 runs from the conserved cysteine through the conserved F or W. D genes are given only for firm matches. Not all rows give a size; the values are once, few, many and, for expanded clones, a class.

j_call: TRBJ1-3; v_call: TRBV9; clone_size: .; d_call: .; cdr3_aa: CASNSPQDGNTIYF; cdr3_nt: TGTGCCAGCAACTCTCCACAGGATGGAAACACCATATATTTT
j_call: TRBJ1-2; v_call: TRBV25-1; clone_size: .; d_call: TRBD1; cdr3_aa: CASSVTGYYGYTF; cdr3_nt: TGTGCCAGCAGTGTGACAGGGTACTATGGCTACACCTTC
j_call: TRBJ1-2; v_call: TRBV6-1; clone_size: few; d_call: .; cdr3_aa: CASSEWGEGVDGYTF; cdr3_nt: TGTGCCAGCAGTGAATGGGGCGAGGGGGTGGATGGCTACACCTTC
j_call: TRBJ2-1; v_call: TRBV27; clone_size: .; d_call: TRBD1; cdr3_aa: CASSATADRGQLDEQFF; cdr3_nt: TGTGCCAGCAGTGCAACAGCGGACAGGGGGCAGCTCGATGAGCAGTTCTTC
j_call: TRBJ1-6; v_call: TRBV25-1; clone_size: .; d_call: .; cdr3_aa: CASSDPKGSFGNSPLHF; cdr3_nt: TGTGCCAGCAGTGACCCTAAAGGCAGTTTTGGGAATTCACCCCTCCACTTT
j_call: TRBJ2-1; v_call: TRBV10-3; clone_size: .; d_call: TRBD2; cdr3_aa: CASRTSGASYNEQFF; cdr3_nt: TGTGCCAGCAGAACTAGCGGGGCTTCCTACAATGAGCAGTTCTTC
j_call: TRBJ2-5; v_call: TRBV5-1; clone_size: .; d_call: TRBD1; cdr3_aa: CASSLGTGGQETQYF; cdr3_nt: TGCGCCAGCAGCTTGGGGACAGGGGGCCAAGAGACCCAGTACTTC
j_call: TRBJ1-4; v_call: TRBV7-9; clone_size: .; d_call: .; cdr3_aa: CASSPPSSEYEKLFF; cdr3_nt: TGTGCCAGCAGCCCCCCGAGCAGTGAATACGAAAAACTGTTTTTT
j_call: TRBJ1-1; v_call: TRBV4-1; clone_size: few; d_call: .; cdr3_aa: CASSQVSGRAEAFF; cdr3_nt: TGCGCCAGCAGCCAAGTTTCTGGGCGGGCTGAAGCTTTCTTT
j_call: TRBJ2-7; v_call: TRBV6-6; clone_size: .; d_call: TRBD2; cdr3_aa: CASSYVSSGVPEYF; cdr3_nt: TGTGCCAGCAGTTATGTCTCTAGCGGGGTTCCGGAGTACTTC
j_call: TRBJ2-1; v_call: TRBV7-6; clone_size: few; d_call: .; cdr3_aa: CASSLAGSGNEQFF; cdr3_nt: TGTGCCAGCAGCTTAGCGGGGTCGGGGAATGAGCAGTTCTTC
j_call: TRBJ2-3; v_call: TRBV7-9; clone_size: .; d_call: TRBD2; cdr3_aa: CASSPRGGERTDTQYF; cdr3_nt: TGTGCCAGCAGTCCCCGGGGGGGGGAGCGCACAGATACGCAGTATTTT
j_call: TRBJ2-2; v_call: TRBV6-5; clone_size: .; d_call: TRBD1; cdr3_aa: CASSSWTGEWELFF; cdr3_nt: TGTGCCAGCAGTTCCTGGACAGGAGAGTGGGAGCTGTTTTTT
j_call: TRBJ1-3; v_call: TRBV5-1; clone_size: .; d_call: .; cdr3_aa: CASSGDTNTIYF; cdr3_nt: TGCGCCAGCAGCGGGGACACCAACACCATATATTTT
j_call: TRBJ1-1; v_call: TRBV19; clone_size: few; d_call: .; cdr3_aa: CASSWGNTEAFF; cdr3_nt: TGTGCCAGTAGTTGGGGGAACACTGAAGCTTTCTTT
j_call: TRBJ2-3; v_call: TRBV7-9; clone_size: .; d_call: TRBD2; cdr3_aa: CASSLVGLAQADTQYF; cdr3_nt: TGTGCCAGCAGCTTAGTAGGACTAGCTCAAGCAGATACGCAGTATTTT
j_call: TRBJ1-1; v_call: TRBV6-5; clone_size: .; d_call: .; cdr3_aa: CASSYSDSFTEAFF; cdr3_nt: TGTGCCAGCAGTTACTCGGACAGTTTCACTGAAGCTTTCTTT
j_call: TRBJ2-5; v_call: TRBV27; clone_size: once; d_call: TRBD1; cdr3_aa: CASSQGQGRETQYF; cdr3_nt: TGTGCCAGCAGTCAAGGACAGGGGCGGGAGACCCAGTACTTC
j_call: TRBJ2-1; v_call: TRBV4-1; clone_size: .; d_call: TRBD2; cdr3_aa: CASSQVSGANNEQFF; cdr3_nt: TGCGCCAGCAGCCAAGTTAGCGGGGCGAACAATGAGCAGTTCTTC
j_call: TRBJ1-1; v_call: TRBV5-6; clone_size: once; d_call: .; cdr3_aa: CASSLSTEAFF; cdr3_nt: TGTGCCAGCAGCTTGTCGACTGAAGCTTTCTTT
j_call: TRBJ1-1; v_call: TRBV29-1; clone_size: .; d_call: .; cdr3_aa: CSVEVVNYNTEAFF; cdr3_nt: TGCAGCGTTGAAGTGGTCAACTACAACACTGAAGCTTTCTTT
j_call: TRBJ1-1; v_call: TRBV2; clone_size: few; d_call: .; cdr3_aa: CASSVGKAFF; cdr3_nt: TGTGCCAGCAGTGTTGGAAAGGCTTTCTTT
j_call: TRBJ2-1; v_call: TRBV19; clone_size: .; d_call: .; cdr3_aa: CASSIFAYNEQFF; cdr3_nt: TGTGCCAGTAGTATCTTTGCCTACAATGAGCAGTTCTTC
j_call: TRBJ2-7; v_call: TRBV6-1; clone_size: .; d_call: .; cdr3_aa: CASSVYEQYF; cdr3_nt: TGTGCCAGCAGTGTCTACGAGCAGTACTTC
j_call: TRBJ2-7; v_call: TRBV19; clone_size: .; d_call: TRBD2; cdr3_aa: CASSSGTSGQFNEQYF; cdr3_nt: TGTGCCAGTAGTTCCGGGACTAGCGGCCAATTTAACGAGCAGTACTTC
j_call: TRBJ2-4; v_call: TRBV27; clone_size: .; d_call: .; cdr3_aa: CASSPGRGLGKNIQYF; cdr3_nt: TGTGCCAGCAGCCCCGGGCGGGGCCTTGGCAAAAACATTCAGTACTTC
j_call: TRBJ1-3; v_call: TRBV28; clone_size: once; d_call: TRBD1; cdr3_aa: CASSYQGVGNTIYF; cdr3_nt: TGTGCCAGCAGTTACCAGGGGGTGGGAAACACCATATATTTT
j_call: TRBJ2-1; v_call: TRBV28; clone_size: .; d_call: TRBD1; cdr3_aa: CASSLRPGQGLGNEQFF; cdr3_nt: TGTGCCAGCAGTTTACGTCCGGGACAGGGCCTTGGGAATGAGCAGTTCTTC
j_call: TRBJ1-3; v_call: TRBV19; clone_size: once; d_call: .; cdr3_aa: CASSRDGSSGNTIYF; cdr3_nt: TGTGCCAGTAGTCGGGACGGAAGCTCTGGAAACACCATATATTTT
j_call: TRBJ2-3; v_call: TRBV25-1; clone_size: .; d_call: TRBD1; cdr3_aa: CASTAPGQGVPDTQYF; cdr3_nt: TGTGCCAGCACCGCCCCCGGACAGGGAGTCCCAGATACGCAGTATTTT
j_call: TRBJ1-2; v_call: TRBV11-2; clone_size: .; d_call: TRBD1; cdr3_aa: CASSLDRGAGYGYTF; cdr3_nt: TGTGCCAGCAGCTTAGACAGGGGGGCGGGCTATGGCTACACCTTC
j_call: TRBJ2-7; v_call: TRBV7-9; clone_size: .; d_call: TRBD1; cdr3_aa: CASTLGTGVSYEQYF; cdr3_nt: TGTGCCAGCACCTTAGGGACAGGGGTATCCTACGAGCAGTACTTC
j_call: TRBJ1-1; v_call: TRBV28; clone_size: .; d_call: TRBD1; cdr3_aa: CASSFLPDRAAEAFF; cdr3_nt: TGTGCCAGCAGTTTTCTACCGGACAGGGCCGCTGAAGCTTTCTTT
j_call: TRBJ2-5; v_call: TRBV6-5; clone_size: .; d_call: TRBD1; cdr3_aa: CASSYSPGQTKETQYF; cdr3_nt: TGTGCCAGCAGTTACTCACCGGGACAGACAAAAGAGACCCAGTACTTC
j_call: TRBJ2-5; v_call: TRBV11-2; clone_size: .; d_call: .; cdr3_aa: CASSRYNGETQYF; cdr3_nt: TGTGCCAGCAGCCGCTATAATGGGGAGACCCAGTACTTC
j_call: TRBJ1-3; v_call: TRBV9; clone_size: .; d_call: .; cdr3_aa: CASSVGNTIYF; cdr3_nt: TGTGCCAGCAGCGTCGGAAACACCATATATTTT
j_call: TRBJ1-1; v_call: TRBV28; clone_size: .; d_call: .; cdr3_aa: CASSFRLRDVNTEAFF; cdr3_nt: TGTGCCAGCAGTTTCAGACTCCGGGATGTGAACACTGAAGCTTTCTTT
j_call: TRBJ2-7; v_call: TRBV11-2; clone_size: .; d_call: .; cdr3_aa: CASSPWTDTYEQYF; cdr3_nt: TGTGCCAGCAGCCCCTGGACTGATACCTACGAGCAGTACTTC
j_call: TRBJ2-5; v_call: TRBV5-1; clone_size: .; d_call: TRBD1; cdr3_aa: CASSSWTGKETQYF; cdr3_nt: TGCGCCAGCAGCTCATGGACAGGGAAAGAGACCCAGTACTTC
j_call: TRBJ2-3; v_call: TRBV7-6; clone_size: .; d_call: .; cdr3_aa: CASSLDPGGGTTDTQYF; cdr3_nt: TGTGCCAGCAGCTTAGACCCTGGCGGGGGCACCACAGATACGCAGTATTTT
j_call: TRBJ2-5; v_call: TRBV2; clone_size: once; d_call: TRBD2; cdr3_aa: CASSPGPGLAEPDF; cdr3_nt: TGTGCCAGCAGCCCCGGACCGGGACTAGCGGAGCCAGACTTC
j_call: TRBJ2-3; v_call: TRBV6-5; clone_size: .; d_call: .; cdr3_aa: CASSYSTPGTDTQYF; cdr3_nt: TGTGCCAGCAGTTACTCGACCCCGGGGACAGATACGCAGTATTTT
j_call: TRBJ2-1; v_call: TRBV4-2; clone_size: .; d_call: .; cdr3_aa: CASSPRGSYNEQFF; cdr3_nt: TGTGCCAGCAGCCCCAGAGGGTCCTACAATGAGCAGTTCTTC
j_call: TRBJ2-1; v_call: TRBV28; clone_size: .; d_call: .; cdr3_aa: CASSYYNEQFF; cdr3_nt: TGTGCCAGCTCCTACTACAATGAGCAGTTCTTC
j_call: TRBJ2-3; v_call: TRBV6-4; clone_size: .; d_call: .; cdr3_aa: CASSPSEVTDTQYF; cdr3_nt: TGTGCCAGCAGCCCTAGCGAAGTCACAGATACGCAGTATTTT
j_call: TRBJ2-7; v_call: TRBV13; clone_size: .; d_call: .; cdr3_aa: CASSLRRDSSYEQYF; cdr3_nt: TGTGCCAGCAGCTTAAGGCGGGACAGCTCCTACGAGCAGTACTTC
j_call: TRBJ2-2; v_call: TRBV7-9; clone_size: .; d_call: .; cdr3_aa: CASSSGPFGELFF; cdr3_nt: TGTGCCAGCAGCTCGGGGCCTTTTGGGGAGCTGTTTTTT
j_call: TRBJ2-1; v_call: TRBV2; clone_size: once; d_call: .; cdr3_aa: CATKSGGVINEQFF; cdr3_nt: TGTGCCACCAAGTCGGGCGGAGTTATAAATGAGCAGTTCTTC
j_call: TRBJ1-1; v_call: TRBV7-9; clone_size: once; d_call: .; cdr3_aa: CASQKGSNTEAFF; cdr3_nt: TGTGCCAGCCAGAAAGGCTCGAACACTGAAGCTTTCTTT
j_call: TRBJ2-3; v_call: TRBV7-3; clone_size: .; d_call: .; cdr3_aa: CASSPWAETPDTQYF; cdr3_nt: TGTGCCAGCAGCCCCTGGGCGGAGACACCAGATACGCAGTATTTT
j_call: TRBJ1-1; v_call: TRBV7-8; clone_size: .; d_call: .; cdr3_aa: CASSLAVTEAFF; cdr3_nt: TGTGCCAGCAGCTTAGCTGTAACTGAAGCTTTCTTT
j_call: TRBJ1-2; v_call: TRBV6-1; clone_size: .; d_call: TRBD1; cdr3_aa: CASSEYFPGQGNGYTF; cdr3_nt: TGTGCCAGCAGTGAATACTTTCCGGGACAGGGGAATGGCTACACCTTC